A single T cell receptor (beta chain) is shown here with its context. This clone showed up just a few times. There is no known antigen for this receptor. Base qualities are not provided; no much larger clone lies one nucleotide away. Inclusive of the bounding cysteine and phenylalanine, the CDR3 is 13 residues long. The CDR3 DNA has 39 bases and is translated from base 1. From the germline V gene, CDR1 is MGHRA and CDR2 is YSYEKL. V drops 0 bases and J drops 8 bases, leaving 10 bases in between. The data originate from a study of cytomegalovirus exposure and HLA in healthy donors listed by TCRdb under 2017. For the study in its entirety: According to an earlier analysis of several hundred of the donors, about 179 million T cells yielded 100 million or so unique TCR beta sequences and about 300 Gb of sequence data. The number of donors typed differed by locus, with roughly 629-640 for A, B, C, DRB1 and DQB1, around 560 for DQA1, some 570 for DPA1, and approximately 470 for DPB1. Along with the roughly 670-subject first cohort, a separate validation cohort of around 120 different subjects was used. Among the roughly 400 genotyped donors, around 81% belonged to the genetic ancestry cluster associated with self-reported Caucasian donors. The study was designed to test whether signatures of past pathogen exposure could be identified by cataloging public T cell receptors. In a later genetic analysis, genome-wide SNP genotypes for about 55% of the roughly 670 donors were used, and that subset was treated as a discovery cohort. About 280 gigabases of sequencing data and 70 million to 100 million unique TCR sequences made up an early release that covered 640 HLA-typed donors. The study used immunosequencing to profile the T cell repertoires of about 670 subjects and linked those repertoires to cytomegalovirus serostatus. To predict cytomegalovirus infection status, the study brought together high-throughput TCR immunosequencing, statistical association of individual TCRs with disease status, and machine learning. Among around 400 genotyped donors of the cohort, an average of around 250,000 unique TCR beta nucleotide sequences was sequenced per donor, of which roughly 17% were non-productive. Roughly 5 DR-DQ haplotypes were treated as single units for association and clustering because of strong linkage in the cohort. The later analysis used no new phenotypic data to find candidate immune exposures, relying instead on TCR beta sequences and their occurrence across donors. All discovery cohort repertoires had been generated on a single sequencing platform. To decide whether each TCR beta V gene segment behaved as functional or pseudogenic, an earlier analysis of over 500 of the donors relied on high-throughput TCR beta sequencing. A later analysis re-analyzed previously published TCR beta repertoires from approximately 670 donors and added high-resolution HLA genotyping to study TCR occurrence patterns. Donor age, sex, ethnicity and CMV serostatus were collected together with the repertoire data. HLA typing covered class I and class II loci at four-digit resolution.

The cohort comprised 670 or so healthy bone marrow donors. At the time of sampling, every cohort member was nominally healthy, though immune exposures that went unrecorded were likely present. The donor tested CMV seronegative and was one of the 352 seronegative cohort members. Each donor provided a peripheral blood sample, and peripheral blood mononuclear cells were used for TCR beta sequencing. Genomic DNA was extracted from the blood cell samples with the Qiagen DNeasy Blood Extraction Kit. Receptor amplification or capture employed the immunoSEQ multiplex PCR assay. For the multiplex PCR, a mixture combining 60 forward primers for TCR Vbeta segments and 13 reverse primers for TCR Jbeta segments was used. The CDR3 region of rearranged TCR beta genes was amplified from genomic DNA by a multiplex PCR assay. The Illumina HiSeq System was used to sequence the amplified TCR beta libraries as 87-base-pair reads. The authors' pipeline ran thus. A later analysis tallied roughly 76 million unique TCR beta chains across the 666 repertoires, and about 12 million of those chains were shared by two or more donors. A nearest-neighbor algorithm error-corrected the raw reads and collapsed the reads into unique sequences, merging closely related sequences to remove PCR and sequencing errors. V, D and J gene segments were assigned by aligning CDR3 sequences to IMGT reference sequences. Each retained sequence needed at least a six-nucleotide match to both a V gene segment and a J gene segment. A rearrangement was called productive if the CDR3 had no stop codons and remained in frame with V and J, and every other rearrangement was called non-productive. CDR3 was defined by IMGT convention, running from the second conserved V-encoded cysteine to the conserved J-encoded phenylalanine. In an earlier analysis of around 640 of the donors, sequences lacking an unambiguous match to a single V gene segment were excluded. In an earlier analysis of roughly 500 of the donors, V segments were called functional above 56.7% productive rearrangements and were called segregating when the between-donor standard deviation exceeded 5%. A statistical classification framework was built for diagnosing cytomegalovirus status from the catalog of TCR beta chain sequences. V and J gene assignment, in a later analysis, came from comparing TCR nucleotide sequences with IMGT/GENE-DB human TR gene sequences. Using the TCRdist pipeline, a later analysis assigned CDR3 sequences along with most-parsimonious VDJ recombination scenarios. A later analysis defined each TCR beta chain by its CDR3 amino acid sequence plus V-gene family, and excluded reads lacking a unique V-gene family. A later analysis removed several hundred highly shared, low-generation-probability nucleotide sequences to deal with suspected cross-contamination and a sequencing artifact. In a later analysis, a clonal expansion index was calculated for each public chain from normalized within-repertoire ranks of inferred template counts. In a later analysis, generation probabilities were computed using a VDJ recombination model fitted to out-of-frame rearrangements, and the results were checked against IGoR. Hypergeometric tests were used in a later analysis to score TCR-TCR, TCR-HLA and TCR-CMV co-occurrence, with a repertoire-size bias correction applied to the TCR pairs. A later analysis estimated false discovery rates by permuting HLA or CMV assignments 20 times. In a later analysis, co-occurring TCRs were grouped using DBSCAN, and TCRdist sequence similarity was added for clustering within HLA-allele-positive subsets. Repertoires with fewer than 30,000 or more than 120,000 public chains, plus five repertoires with anomalous nucleotide sharing, were excluded from co-occurrence clustering. TCRdb mirrors the immuneACCESS table, restricted to in-frame sequences. Some clones are absent from its copies; in checked studies, under half trace to an unresolved V gene, and the reason for the others is unknown. V, J and clone size were drawn from that table, and D and trimming were deduced from the DNA. Counted in this sample were about 110,000 clones; approximately 14% of them appeared once. More than 0.8% of the sample is held by the ten biggest clonotypes.

General study outcomes and caveats: In a later analysis, more than 15,000 TCR beta sequences were associated with specific HLA alleles at a false discovery rate of 0.05. This cohort had only TCR beta chains sequenced, and the lack of alpha or paired-chain data limited which features could be detected. In the study, around 150 TCR beta chains were listed as associated with cytomegalovirus. A later analysis reported that several top co-occurrence clusters appeared linked to parvovirus B19, influenza, CMV and Epstein-Barr virus. According to a later genetic analysis, donors in an Asian-associated ancestry cluster had fewer N-insertions in productive TCRs than the approximately 650-donor mean. Sequencing depth was assumed to be roughly uniform across donors in the presence/absence analyses, though that assumption may not hold. A later analysis found that HLA-associated TCR beta chains were more clonally expanded and had lower generation probabilities than equally common non-associated chains. In a later analysis, most CMV-associated TCR beta chains were found to appear HLA-restricted, with HLA associations seemingly driven largely by CMV exposure. When HLA alleles, especially DR and DQ, strongly co-occurred, attributing TCR associations to individual alleles was difficult. Across donors, most TCR sequences were observed very rarely, whereas some public TCRs were present in many individuals. A later genetic analysis associated a missense DCLRE1C variant with V-gene and J-gene trimming of TCR beta chains, and an independent cohort replicated the association. The classifier was reported to diagnose cytomegalovirus status with high specificity and sensitivity in both the original and validation cohorts. A cluster of highly shared sequence variants was judged likely to be a technical artifact of the sequencing pipeline. The only immune exposure information available for the cohort was CMV serostatus. Correlated functional status among segregating V segments might reflect linkage disequilibrium, but an unknown experimental factor could not be ruled out. A further reported finding was that TCR beta sequences accurately predicted the HLA-A and HLA-B alleles for most subjects in the first cohort. An earlier analysis of roughly 570 of the donors showed that most TCR beta V segments appeared in productive rearrangements either about 87% or about 30% of the time, which broadly matched IMGT annotations. Because HLA typing was missing for some donors at each locus, association tests included only the typed subset. Some IMGT-functional V segments, including TRBV6-2 and TRBV6-3, could not be distinguished by the 87-base-pair reads and were therefore excluded. According to a later analysis, TCR association rates differed among HLA loci, with DRB1 alleles showing the most associated TCRs and HLA-C alleles showing the fewest. In vitro tests confirmed that a few of the cytomegalovirus-associated TCR beta chains recognize cytomegalovirus antigens. The earlier analysis of approximately 590 of the donors excluded fewer than 20 rarely observed V segments, including chromosome 9 orphons, because counts were too low. According to the authors, the approach could potentially be generalized to other disease states and immunological phenotypes.

The sequence was collected from a female donor in good health and CMV-seronegative. The sample taken for sequencing was PBMCs. The chain was built from TRBV4-1 and TRBJ1-2; TRBD1 is perhaps the D gene, given 5 matching bases. DNA sequence: TGCGCCAGCAGCCAAGACAGGGAGGTCGGCTACACCTTC. Its amino acids are CASSQDREVGYTF.